What follows are 3 T cell receptor beta chains derived from one specimen sequenced in a study of early T cells in non-severe SARS-CoV-2 infection. From the 5' RACE reads, TCRdb called clonotypes with MiXCR, one entry per CDR3 protein. The table has around 94,000 distinct CDR3 sequences, roughly 14% seen once. Sequencing used whole blood. Receptors originate from an adult who was a healthcare worker with PCR-confirmed SARS-CoV-2 infection or an uninfected control (not recorded which).

This clonotype came up many times. The chain employs TRBV28 and TRBJ2-3; possible D gene TRBD1, 5 bases. The length of the CDR3 is 13 residues. Germline V gene sequence: CDR1 MDHEN, CDR2 SYDVKM. The V end was cut by 7 bases, the J end by 5 bases, with 13 bases between. CDR3 in amino acids: CASIQGPRDTQYF. As DNA, the CDR3 is TGTGCCAGCATTCAGGGCCCCCGAGATACGCAGTATTTT.

V is TRBV29-1 and J is TRBJ1-2; 7 bases match TRBD1. The germline gives CDR1 SQVTM, CDR2 ANQGSEA. The CDR3 loop spans 13 amino acids. The CDR3 protein is CSCRTGLFYGYTF. In DNA form, the CDR3 reads TGCAGTTGTCGGACAGGTCTCTTCTATGGCTACACCTTC.

V and J are TRBV7-2 and TRBJ2-1; possible D gene TRBD2, 6 bases. This CDR3 has 14 amino acids. Germline-derived CDR1 and CDR2 are SGHTA and FQGNSA. V was cut by 1 base and J by 5 bases, with 9 bases left in between. The CDR3 DNA follows: TGTGCCAGCAGCTTAGGGGGACTCCACAATGAGCAGTTCTTC. As protein: CASSLGGLHNEQFF.